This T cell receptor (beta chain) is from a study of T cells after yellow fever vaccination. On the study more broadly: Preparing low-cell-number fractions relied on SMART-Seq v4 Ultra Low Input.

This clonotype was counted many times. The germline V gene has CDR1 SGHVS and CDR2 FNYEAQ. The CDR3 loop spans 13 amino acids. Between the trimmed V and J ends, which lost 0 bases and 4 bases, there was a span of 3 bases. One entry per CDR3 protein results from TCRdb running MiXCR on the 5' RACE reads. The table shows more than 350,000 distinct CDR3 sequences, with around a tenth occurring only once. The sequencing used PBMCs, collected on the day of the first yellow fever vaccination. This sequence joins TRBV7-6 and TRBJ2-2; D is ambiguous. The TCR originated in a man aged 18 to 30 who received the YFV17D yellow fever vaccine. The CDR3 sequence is CASSLAPTGELFF. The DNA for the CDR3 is TGTGCCAGCAGCTTAGCTCCCACCGGGGAGCTGTTTTTT.